These 19 T cell receptor beta chains came from one sample sequenced in a study of human T cells and chemical hapten exposure. The sample's time point: patch test 3, about 24 weeks after DPC sensitization. Indicated treatment: therapeutic diphenylcyclopropenone sensitization with weekly scalp DPC. TCRdb re-called the RACE reads with MiXCR, one entry per CDR3 protein. The table includes about 120,000 distinct CDR3 sequences, 11% detected once. The sample here was whole blood, taken in connection with sensitization to the hapten diphenylcyclopropenone (DPC). These receptors were collected from a woman aged 45-65 years with alopecia areata. Some clones in this sample may be carry-over from other donors' samples.

This clonotype was observed a handful of times. The CDR3 region has the DNA TGTGCCAGCAGTTGGGGACTCGGGAACTACGAGCAGTACTTC. Protein sequence: CASSWGLGNYEQYF. This chain joins TRBV6-5 and TRBJ2-7; maybe TRBD2 (6 bases). Trimming pared 4 bases from V and 3 bases from J, leaving 13 bases between. Germline CDR1 is MNHEY and CDR2 is SVGAGI. The CDR3 covers 14 residues.

This clonotype was found a few times. This chain connects TRBV10-3 to TRBJ2-7, with 7 bases identical to TRBD2. Trimming took 0 bases from V and 7 from J; bases not matched to a gene: 6. Germline CDR1 ENHRY, CDR2 SYGVKD. The CDR3 is made up of 14 amino acids. CDR3 in DNA: TGTGCCATCAGTGAGTCTGGGGGGAGGGATGAGCAGTACTTC. It yields the protein CAISESGGRDEQYF.

The chain recombines TRBV11-2 with TRBJ2-5; perhaps TRBD2 as D (5 bases). This CDR3 has 15 amino acids. The germline V and J ends were trimmed by 1 base and 5 bases, with 14 bases remaining between them. The germline V gene encodes CDR1 SGHAT and CDR2 FQNNGV. CDR3 amino acids: CASSLVTAPGETQYF. The CDR3 bases are TGTGCCAGCAGCTTAGTAACGGCGCCGGGGGAGACCCAGTACTTC.

V gene TRBV6-1 combines with J gene TRBJ1-2, with 8 positions matching TRBD1. The ends lost 6 bases at V and 0 bases at J; junction bases unmatched: 15. Germline values: CDR1 MNHNS, CDR2 SASEGT. The CDR3 spans 18 residues. CDR3 DNA: TGTGCCAGCAGCCGATACCGGACAGGGCCAGAAGCTAACTATGGCTACACCTTC. It yields the protein CASSRYRTGPEANYGYTF.

There are a few counts of this clonotype. V is TRBV7-9 and J is TRBJ2-5, with D tentatively TRBD1 (5 bases). This CDR3 is built from 14 residues. Germline V gives CDR1 SEHNR, CDR2 FQNEAQ (reference sequence). The V and J ends lost 5 bases and 0 bases respectively, with 10 bases between them. CDR3 region: CASSRTGHQETQYF. The CDR3 DNA reads TGTGCCAGCAGCCGAACAGGCCACCAAGAGACCCAGTACTTC.

Only one count was recorded for this clonotype. At one of its ends the junction is not consistent with the germline gene, which may arise from a read error. The chain uses TRBV13 and TRBJ2-3; no definite D call. This CDR3 has 14 residues. Looked up from germline, CDR1 is PRHDT and CDR2 is FYEKMQ (reference sequence). CDR3 nucleotides: TGTGCCAGCAGCTTAGGGGCTTACCTAGATATGCAGTATTTT. Amino acids: CASSLGAYLDMQYF.

On this clonotype itself: It may be a read error: a sequence one base away is much more abundant. V gene TRBV5-5 combines with J gene TRBJ2-5; the match to TRBD1 covers 8 bases. The CDR3 loop spans 15 amino acids. J lost 2 bases, V lost 2 bases, and 5 bases had no gene match. The germline V gene has CDR1 SGHKS and CDR2 YYEKEE (reference sequence). The CDR3 DNA reads as TGTGCCAGCAGCTTTGGACAGGGTTGTCAAGAGACCCAGTACTTC. It yields the protein CASSFGQGCQETQYF.

V is TRBV6-5 and J is TRBJ2-3; unclear D gene. V lost 2 bases, J lost 0 bases, and 9 bases lay in between. Germline CDR1 and CDR2: MNHEY and SVGAGI. The CDR3 sequence is 15 residues long. The CDR3 DNA sequence: TGTGCCAGCAGTTACGGTTCAGGAAGCACAGATACGCAGTATTTT. This sequence encodes CASSYGSGSTDTQYF.

This clonotype was seen only a few times. The DNA of the CDR3 is TGTGCCAGCAGTCTATCCGGGCTCAAGAATGAAAAACTGTTTTTT. Its translation: CASSLSGLKNEKLFF. V gene TRBV7-9 combines with J gene TRBJ1-4; D is ambiguous. The germline gives CDR1 SEHNR, CDR2 FQNEAQ (reference sequence). Trimming left V 6 bases short and J 5 bases short, with 16 bases between. The CDR3 runs to 15 residues. Together with reference TRBV7-9 and TRBJ1-4, the CDR3 gives the full variable domain: DTGVSQNPRHKITKRGQNVTFRCDPISEHNRLYWYRQTLGQGPEFLTYFQNEAQLEKSRLLSDRFSAERPKGSFSTLEIQRTEQGDSAMYLCASSLSGLKNEKLFFGSGTQLSVL.

This clonotype was seen only a few times. V and J are TRBV5-6 and TRBJ2-6; perhaps D is TRBD1 or TRBD2 (5 bases each). V gave up 0 bases and J gave up 2 bases, with 9 bases separating them. The CDR3 runs to 16 residues. Germline V gene sequence: CDR1 SGHDT, CDR2 YYEEEE. The CDR3 DNA reads as TGTGCCAGCAGCTTGGCGATGGGGGCTGGGGCCAACGTCCTGACTTTC. This translates into CASSLAMGAGANVLTF.

The sample holds a few counts of this clonotype. V usage is TRBV20-1 and J usage is TRBJ1-1; D remains unclear. Germline lookup yields CDR1 DFQATT and CDR2 SNEGSKA (reference sequence). The V gene lost 0 bases and the J gene lost 5 bases, with 22 bases spanning the gap. The CDR3 has 17 residues. The CDR3 protein is CSARDLLAQKFSTEAFF. DNA for the CDR3: TGCAGTGCTAGAGATCTACTGGCTCAAAAATTCTCGACTGAAGCTTTCTTT.

In its sample, this clonotype ranks as medium-sized (0.01 to 0.1%). The V gene is TRBV6-6, the J gene TRBJ2-3, with D maybe TRBD2 (5 bases). This CDR3 is built from 14 residues. Germline-derived CDR1 and CDR2 are MNHNY and SVGAGI (reference sequence). Trimming removed 11 bases from V and 0 bases from J, with 15 bases in between. CDR3 protein: CAVNPSPSTDTQYF. The CDR3 DNA reads TGTGCCGTGAACCCTAGCCCTAGCACAGATACGCAGTATTTT.

This clonotype was picked up a small number of times. V and J are TRBV3-1 and TRBJ1-5, with D possibly being TRBD1 (5 bases). With 1 base removed from V and 6 bases from J, the gap between germline ends came to 13 bases. The CDR3 has 15 residues. Per the germline V gene, CDR1 is LGHDT and CDR2 is YNNKEL (reference sequence). The CDR3 here is CASSQAGGGGQPQHF. Written as DNA, the CDR3 is TGTGCCAGCAGCCAAGCGGGCGGCGGGGGTCAGCCCCAGCATTTT.

J is TRBJ1-2 and V is TRBV7-2, with D possibly being TRBD1 (6 bases). Between the trimmed V and J ends, which lost 3 bases and 3 bases, there was a span of 11 bases. CDR1 SGHTA and CDR2 FQGNSA come from the germline V gene. The CDR3 has 14 amino acids. The CDR3 protein is CASSLGGSYYGYTF. Written as DNA, the CDR3 is TGTGCCAGCAGCTTGGGGGGCAGCTACTATGGCTACACCTTC.

The chain is built from TRBV6-6 and TRBJ2-4; 8 nucleotides align to TRBD1. J was trimmed by 1 base and V by 10 bases; bases with no gene match: 12. The length of the CDR3 is 16 residues. The germline V gene has CDR1 MNHNY and CDR2 SVGAGI (reference sequence). CDR3 in DNA: TGTGCCATCAAACCTACAGGGGGGATCGCCAAAAACATTCAGTACTTC. Translated: CAIKPTGGIAKNIQYF.

The table lists this clonotype with a few counts. This chain links TRBV6-1 with TRBJ2-7; 7 bases fit TRBD1. Looked up from germline, CDR1 is MNHNS and CDR2 is SASEGT. The V and J ends lost 1 base and 3 bases, in that order; junction bases with no gene match: 6. This CDR3 comprises 15 residues. This CDR3 reads CASSEEVGTVYEQYF. The CDR3 nucleotides are TGTGCCAGCAGTGAAGAAGTGGGGACAGTCTACGAGCAGTACTTC.

This clonotype was counted between two and nine times. The gene calls are TRBV29-1 and TRBJ1-3, with a tentative D call TRBD1 (6 bases). V shed 6 bases and J shed 2 bases, with 14 bases lying between them. The CDR3 has 14 amino acids. Per germline, CDR1 SQVTM and CDR2 ANQGSEA. Written as DNA, the CDR3 is TGCAGCGTGGGCATGGACAGCCCTGGAAACACCATATATTTT. It is translated as CSVGMDSPGNTIYF.

In this sample, this clonotype turned up many times. J is TRBJ2-7 and V is TRBV29-1; D is perhaps TRBD1 or TRBD2 (5 bases each). Trimming took 6 bases from V and 7 from J, leaving 25 bases between them. The CDR3 has 15 amino acids. Germline V gene sequence: CDR1 SQVTM, CDR2 ANQGSEA. In nucleotides, the CDR3 is TGCAGCGTCTCTACAAATCCGGGACCCACCGGGGAGCAGTACTTC. It yields the protein CSVSTNPGPTGEQYF.

This clonotype was recorded many times. This chain uses TRBV12-3 or TRBV12-4 with TRBJ2-7, with 8 positions matching TRBD2. The V segment lost 6 bases and the J segment 6 bases; nucleotides outside the gene matches: 10. The CDR3 contains 14 residues. Here the CDR3 DNA reads TGTGCCAGCAGGGGAGCGGGAGTTTTGGGCGAGCAGTACTTC. It codes for CASRGAGVLGEQYF.